A selection of T cell receptor beta chains follows, all from one sample in a study of patients and donors after allogeneic stem cell transplantation. TCRdb re-analysed the RT-PCR reads in MiXCR, keeping a single row per CDR3 protein. The table has approximately 88,000 distinct CDR3 sequences, approximately 5% seen once. Sequencing was performed on blood, either unsorted or a sorted T cell fraction (not recorded which). The receptors stem from a human donor who was either an allogeneic HSCT recipient or a stem cell or donor lymphocyte infusion donor (not recorded which). It is not recorded whose cells these are; they may come from a transplant donor. The CDR3 runs from the conserved cysteine through the conserved F or W. The D gene is left open where the match is weak. Clone size is stated in some rows and not others, as once, few, many or a class when expanded.

abundance	v_gene	j_gene	d_gene	CDR3aa	CDR3nt
many	TRBV18	TRBJ2-7	TRBD2	CASSRGLASAYEQYF	TGTGCCAGCTCGCGAGGACTAGCGTCTGCCTACGAGCAGTACTTC
many	TRBV18	TRBJ2-5	TRBD1	CASSPPGTGSETQYF	TGTGCCAGCTCACCCCCCGGGACAGGGAGCGAGACCCAGTACTTC
many	TRBV7-8	TRBJ2-1	.	CASSSGVYNEQFF	TGTGCCAGCAGCTCCGGGGTATACAATGAGCAGTTCTTC
few	TRBV5-1	TRBJ2-7	.	CASSIQGDGYEQYF	TGCGCCAGCAGCATACAGGGAGACGGCTACGAGCAGTACTTC
few	TRBV5-4	TRBJ2-1	.	CASSFPGEGYEQFF	TGTGCCAGCAGCTTCCCGGGAGAGGGGTATGAGCAGTTCTTC
many	TRBV7-9	TRBJ1-2	.	CASSSLWGYTF	TGTGCCAGCAGCTCCTTATGGGGCTACACCTTC
few	TRBV11-2	TRBJ2-2	.	CASSLDRLGKLFF	TGTGCCAGCAGCTTAGATCGTTTGGGGAAGCTGTTTTTT
many	TRBV27	TRBJ1-1	.	CASSLSPGLITFF	TGTGCCAGCAGTTTAAGTCCAGGCCTGATTACTTTCTTT
.	TRBV5-4	TRBJ2-3	.	CASSLDLAADTQYF	TGTGCCAGCAGCTTGGACCTAGCTGCAGATACGCAGTATTTT
many	TRBV12-3/TRBV12-4	TRBJ2-2	.	CASSFDQGGELFF	TGTGCCAGCAGTTTCGATCAGGGCGGGGAGCTGTTTTTT
many	TRBV12-3/TRBV12-4	TRBJ1-1	TRBD1	CASSFNQGAGTEAFF	TGTGCCAGCAGTTTTAATCAGGGGGCTGGCACTGAAGCTTTCTTT